The 30 T cell receptor beta chains listed next were all sequenced from one sample in a study of shared clonotypes between healthy human individuals. Profiling relied on immunoSEQ multiplex PCR, and the TCRdb table lists in-frame clones only, not all of them. The profile shows fewer than 650,000 clones, 76% of them singletons. Sequences were obtained from PBMCs. These receptors all come from a woman aged 40 to 50 in good health. Some clones in this sample may be carry-over from other donors' samples.

J is TRBJ1-2 and V is TRBV14; D remains ambiguous. Trimming stripped 2 bases from V and 2 bases from J, with 9 bases between. The CDR3 length is 14 residues. Germline CDR1 SGHDN, CDR2 FVKESK. Here the CDR3 DNA reads TGTGCCAGCAGCCAACCGGAGTTCAACTATGGCTACACCTTC. Translation: CASSQPEFNYGYTF. The full variable domain, completed using reference TRBV14 and TRBJ1-2, is EAGVTQFPSHSVIEKGQTVTLRCDPISGHDNLYWYRRVMGKEIKFLLHFVKESKQDESGMPNNRFLAERTGGTYSTLKVQPAELEDSGVYFCASSQPEFNYGYTFGSGTRLTVV.

A note on this clone: Since a much larger clone is just one base distant, this may be a read error. The conserved closing phenylalanine or tryptophan is absent in this CDR3, likely reflecting a read error. The CDR3 nucleotides read TGCAGCGTTGTTTCAGCAGGCTACGAGCAGTACCTC. This encodes CSVVSAGYEQYL. V and J are TRBV29-1 and TRBJ2-7; no firm D call. Germline V gene lookup returns CDR1 SQVTM and CDR2 ANQGSEA. V lost 4 bases to trimming and J lost 3 bases, with 10 bases between them. This CDR3 has 12 amino acids.

In this sample, this clone turned up once. The chain employs TRBV10-2 and TRBJ2-5; 9 bases fit TRBD2. V lost 6 bases and J lost 2; bases outside the gene matches: 7. The CDR3 consists of 15 residues. The germline gives CDR1 WSHSY, CDR2 SAAADI. Written as DNA, the CDR3 is TGCGCCAGCAGGGAGATAGCGGGAGTTCAAGAGACCCAGTACTTC. Translation: CASREIAGVQETQYF.

The rearrangement uses TRBV29-1 and TRBJ1-1, with unresolved D. Looked up from germline, CDR1 is SQVTM and CDR2 is ANQGSEA. Trimming took 7 bases from V and 1 from J, leaving 13 bases between them. CDR3 length: 13 residues. The CDR3 protein is CSGERAPNTEAFF. CDR3 bases: TGCAGCGGGGAGAGGGCCCCGAACACTGAAGCTTTCTTT.

The chain carries TRBV7-9 and TRBJ1-1, with 9 bases that match TRBD1. Germline values: CDR1 SEHNR, CDR2 FQNEAQ (reference sequence). Germline trimming cut 5 bases from V and 11 bases from J; bases unmatched to any gene: 6. The CDR3 is 12 amino acids. CDR3 region: CASSPRDRVAFF. The CDR3 bases are TGTGCCAGCAGCCCACGGGACAGGGTCGCTTTCTTT.

The V and J genes are TRBV10-3 and TRBJ1-5; D remains unclear. CDR1 ENHRY and CDR2 SYGVKD come from the germline V gene. V dropped 2 bases and J dropped 0 bases, with 8 bases sitting between them. The CDR3 is 15 residues long. In DNA, the CDR3 is TGTGCCATCAGTGAGGGCAACAATAGCAATCAGCCCCAGCATTTT. Protein: CAISEGNNSNQPQHF.

As for this clone: The likely explanation is a read error, given a far larger clone one base away. V usage is TRBV28 and J usage is TRBJ1-2; TRBD1 might be the D (5 bases). Germline loops: CDR1 MDHEN, CDR2 SYDVKM. With 8 bases removed from V and 8 bases from J, the gap between germline ends came to 24 bases. The CDR3 sequence is 15 residues long. CDR3 sequence reads: CASLDFPGTRQGYTF. CDR3 bases: TGTGCCAGCCTCGATTTCCCCGGGACGAGACAAGGCTACACCTTC.

This clone was picked up a small number of times. This CDR3 is also generated by other DNA sequences in the sample. V gene TRBV7-9 combines with J gene TRBJ2-2; possibly TRBD2 for D (5 bases). Germline V CDR1 and CDR2: SEHNR, FQNEAQ (reference sequence). Deletions cut 4 bases from V and 1 base from J, with 13 bases between. The CDR3 sequence is 16 residues long. The CDR3 here is CASSSPKAVNTGELFF. The CDR3, as DNA: TGTGCCAGCAGCTCCCCAAAAGCGGTGAACACCGGGGAGCTGTTTTTT.

The V call is TRBV7-8, the J call TRBJ2-1; possible D gene TRBD2, 5 bases. Trimming took off 3 bases at V and 7 bases at J, with 16 bases between the two ends. Looked up from germline, CDR1 is SGHVS and CDR2 is FQNEAQ. The CDR3 spans 15 residues. In DNA, the CDR3 is TGTGCCAGCAGCTTCCCGGGCGGGTTAAGGAATGAGCAGTTCTTC. Amino acids: CASSFPGGLRNEQFF. The full variable domain, its missing parts supplied by reference TRBV7-8 and TRBJ2-1, is GAGVSQSPRYKVAKRGQDVALRCDPISGHVSLFWYQQALGQGPEFLTYFQNEAQLDKSGLPSDRFFAERPEGSVSTLKIQRTQQEDSAVYLCASSFPGGLRNEQFFGPGTRLTVL.

As concerns this clone: This may arise from a read error, as a much more abundant clone is one base away. The V gene is TRBV11-3, the J gene TRBJ2-2; D gene unclear. The CDR3 runs to 12 residues. Germline loops: CDR1 SGHNT, CDR2 YENEEA. Trimming took 5 bases from V and 3 from J, leaving 4 bases between them. The CDR3: CASSPHTGELFF. Here the CDR3 DNA reads TGTGCCAGCAGCCCCCACACCGGGGAGCTGTTTTTT.

The CDR3 is CASSSGGPRRGEQYF. CDR3 bases: TGTGCCAGCAGCTCGGGGGGCCCCCGGAGGGGCGAGCAGTACTTC. The chain employs TRBV7-2 and TRBJ2-7; weak D call: TRBD2 (7 bases). This CDR3 comprises 15 residues. V dropped 4 bases and J dropped 6 bases, with 19 bases sitting between them. CDR1 is SGHTA, CDR2 FQGNSA, per germline.

The chain joins TRBV7-9 to TRBJ2-7, with TRBD1 as a possible D gene (6 bases). Trimming took 2 bases from V and 3 from J, leaving 8 bases between them. Per germline, CDR1 SEHNR and CDR2 FQNEAQ (reference sequence). This CDR3 has 13 amino acids. CDR3 coding DNA: TGTGCCAGCAGCTTACGAGGGGGCTACGAGCAGTACTTC. Translating it yields CASSLRGGYEQYF.

The chain is built from TRBV5-1 and TRBJ1-3; D perhaps matches TRBD1 (5 bases). The CDR3 consists of 16 residues. Germline loops: CDR1 SGHRS, CDR2 YFSETQ. Trimming removed 4 bases at V and 0 bases at J, with 14 bases between. CDR3 sequence reads: CASSVDGGASGNTIYF. The CDR3 DNA is TGCGCCAGCAGCGTAGACGGGGGAGCCTCTGGAAACACCATATATTTT.

Only one count was recorded for this clone. The chain carries TRBV5-1 and TRBJ2-1; D is possibly TRBD1 (5 bases). CDR1 is SGHRS, CDR2 YFSETQ, per germline. Trimming shortened V by 0 bases and J by 0 bases, and 10 bases separated the two germline ends. This CDR3 contains 16 residues. CDR3 nucleotides: TGCGCCAGCAGCTTGGACAGGACAAGCTCCTACAATGAGCAGTTCTTC. Translation: CASSLDRTSSYNEQFF.

The chain links TRBV2 to TRBJ1-5; TRBD1 agrees at 8 bases. Germline values: CDR1 SNHLY, CDR2 FYNNEI. The CDR3 runs to 14 residues. The V segment lost 6 bases and the J segment 6 bases; nucleotides outside the gene matches: 7. The CDR3 loop is CASRGGQGSQPQHF. CDR3 bases: TGTGCCAGCAGGGGTGGACAGGGTAGTCAGCCCCAGCATTTT.

The chain links TRBV9 to TRBJ1-2; the match to TRBD1 covers 10 bases. Germline CDR1 is SGDLS and CDR2 is YYNGEE. With 4 bases clipped from V and 3 bases from J, the junction kept 3 bases outside the gene matches. This CDR3 has 14 residues. This chain's CDR3 is CASSSGTGDYGYTF. The DNA for the CDR3 is TGTGCCAGCAGCTCCGGGACAGGGGACTATGGCTACACCTTC.

This clone showed up just once. This chain connects TRBV6-5 to TRBJ2-1; D uncertain. With 5 bases removed from V and 4 bases from J, the gap between germline ends came to 15 bases. Looked up from germline, CDR1 is MNHEY and CDR2 is SVGAGI. The CDR3 has 15 residues. CDR3 in amino acids: CASSLQPRQYNEQFF. CDR3 DNA: TGTGCCAGCAGTCTCCAGCCCCGGCAGTACAATGAGCAGTTCTTC.

J is TRBJ2-7 and V is TRBV7-7, with a possible D match to TRBD1 (6 bases). With 6 bases removed from V and 2 bases from J, the gap between germline ends came to 11 bases. The CDR3 is 13 residues long. Germline V lookup: CDR1 SSHAT, CDR2 FNYEAQ (reference sequence). The CDR3 nucleotides read TGTGCCAGCAGTTCCGGGGACACCTACGAGCAGTACTTC. It encodes CASSSGDTYEQYF.

This chain uses TRBV30 with TRBJ2-7; either TRBD1 or TRBD2 may fit D (5 bases each). Per germline, CDR1 GTSNPN and CDR2 SVGIG (reference sequence). This CDR3 spans 15 amino acids. Trimming took off 6 bases at V and 6 bases at J, with 24 bases between the two ends. The CDR3: CACRHQKGPFGEQYF. The CDR3 coding sequence is TGTGCCTGCAGGCATCAGAAGGGACCTTTCGGCGAGCAGTACTTC.

This sequence joins TRBV18 and TRBJ2-7, with TRBD2 matching over 7 bases. The CDR3 runs 17 residues. The ends lost 1 base at V and 7 bases at J; junction bases unmatched: 16. In germline, CDR1 is KGHSH, CDR2 LQKENI. CDR3 bases: TGTGCCAGCTCACCACTTTCCGGCAGCGGGACCCCGCGGGAGCAGTACTTC. It encodes CASSPLSGSGTPREQYF.

The chain uses TRBV5-6 and TRBJ2-1; 9 bases align to TRBD2. The CDR3 covers 16 residues. Per germline, CDR1 SGHDT and CDR2 YYEEEE. V shed 0 bases, J shed 8 bases, and the junction held 9 bases outside the gene matches. This chain's CDR3 is CASSLDGSGSTDEQFF. As DNA, the CDR3 is TGTGCCAGCAGCTTGGACGGTAGCGGGAGTACAGATGAGCAGTTCTTC.

The chain employs TRBV7-2 and TRBJ2-7; 8 bases agree with TRBD1. The length of the CDR3 is 14 residues. Trimming removed 7 bases from V and 3 bases from J; junction bases left unmatched: 8. The germline V gene has CDR1 SGHTA and CDR2 FQGNSA. In DNA, the CDR3 is TGTGCCAGCAAGTATCGGGGACAGGACTACGAGCAGTACTTC. It is translated as CASKYRGQDYEQYF.

This clone was seen many times. The same CDR3 arises from other DNA sequences in this sample as well. The gene calls are TRBV9 and TRBJ2-1, with TRBD2 matching over 7 bases. The length of the CDR3 is 14 residues. V lost 2 bases, J lost 8 bases, and 7 bases stayed unmatched. Looked up from germline, CDR1 is SGDLS and CDR2 is YYNGEE. Here the CDR3 DNA reads TGTGCCAGCAGCGTCGAGACTAGCATCGATGAGCAGTTCTTC. It is translated as CASSVETSIDEQFF.

The rearrangement joins TRBV2 to TRBJ2-7; D is perhaps TRBD1 or TRBD2 (5 bases each). This CDR3 spans 11 amino acids. Trimming stripped 6 bases from V and 5 bases from J, with 8 bases between. The germline V gene has CDR1 SNHLY and CDR2 FYNNEI. The CDR3 here is CASSGADEQYF. The CDR3 DNA reads TGTGCCAGCAGCGGGGCGGACGAGCAGTACTTC.

This clone was found once. The chain employs TRBV27 and TRBJ2-1; D perhaps matches TRBD2 (5 bases). The ends were cut back, 2 bases at V and 10 bases at J, with 12 bases in the middle. Germline loops: CDR1 MNHEY, CDR2 SMNVEV (reference sequence). The CDR3 has 13 amino acids. As DNA, the CDR3 is TGTGCCAGCAGTTTAGCCGCCCGGAGGGAGCAGTTCTTC. Protein: CASSLAARREQFF.

This clone showed up many times. V usage is TRBV9 and J usage is TRBJ2-7; 8 bases agree with TRBD1. CDR1 and CDR2 from the germline V gene are SGDLS and YYNGEE. J was trimmed by 5 bases and V by 7 bases; bases with no gene match: 14. The CDR3 extends over 15 amino acids. CDR3 sequence reads: CASGTPDRAVHEQYF. As DNA, the CDR3 is TGTGCCAGCGGGACCCCGGACAGGGCGGTACACGAGCAGTACTTC.

The chain combines TRBV30 with TRBJ1-4, with 9 bases matching TRBD1. This CDR3 region has 13 residues. J lost 13 bases, V lost 4 bases, and 10 bases had no gene match. Germline loops: CDR1 GTSNPN, CDR2 SVGIG (reference sequence). The CDR3 here is CAWTGDRVSGLFF. CDR3 coding DNA: TGTGCCTGGACGGGGGACAGGGTATCAGGACTGTTTTTT.

This clone occurred once. The chain couples TRBV5-1 to TRBJ2-3; 11 bases map to TRBD1. This CDR3 spans 15 amino acids. The trim removed 1 base at V and 4 bases at J, leaving 2 bases unmatched. Germline CDR1 SGHRS, CDR2 YFSETQ. CDR3 loop: CASSLTGQGADTQYF. The DNA for the CDR3 is TGCGCCAGCAGCTTGACGGGACAGGGGGCAGATACGCAGTATTTT. The variable domain in full, with the rest retrieved from reference TRBV5-1 and TRBJ2-3, is KAGVTQTPRYLIKTRGQQVTLSCSPISGHRSVSWYQQTPGQGLQFLFEYFSETQRNKGNFPGRFSGRQFSNSRSEMNVSTLELGDSALYLCASSLTGQGADTQYFGPGTRLTVL.

This clone appeared a few times. The rearrangement uses TRBV9 and TRBJ2-5, with 9 nucleotides matching TRBD1. This CDR3 spans 16 amino acids. Trimming at V came to 3 bases and at J to 2 bases, leaving 8 bases not matched to a gene. CDR1 and CDR2 (germline): SGDLS, YYNGEE. CDR3 sequence: CASSASGQGQQETQYF. The DNA for the CDR3 is TGTGCCAGCAGCGCCTCGGGACAGGGACAACAAGAGACCCAGTACTTC.

The rearrangement links TRBV18 to TRBJ2-7; 12 bases line up with TRBD2. The CDR3 totals 17 residues. Germline trimming cut 6 bases from V and 9 bases from J; bases unmatched to any gene: 18. Germline loops: CDR1 KGHSH, CDR2 LQKENI. The CDR3 DNA reads as TGTGCCAGCTCCCCAACGACTAGCGGGAGACCGAGTTCGGGGCAGTACTTC. Its protein is CASSPTTSGRPSSGQYF.